Each of the 3 T cell receptor beta chains below was sequenced from the same sample in a study of blood T cell repertoires in COVID-19. Method: immunoSEQ multiplex PCR; TCRdb's copy keeps in-frame clones and lacks some. The sample includes around 200,000 clones, around 90% of them seen just once. The source material was PBMCs or T cells enriched from blood (not recorded which). These receptors were collected from a man aged 18 to 35 with acute COVID-19.

Concerning this clone: The junction departs from the called germline gene at one end, perhaps through a read error. The chain employs TRBV30 and TRBJ1-4, with 7 bases that match TRBD1. The germline V gene encodes CDR1 GTSNPN and CDR2 SVGIG (reference sequence). This CDR3 is built from 12 residues. The CDR3 reads CAWSGAAGTEVF. The CDR3 bases are TGTGCCTGGAGTGGGGCCGCTGGGACAGAAGTTTTT. Drawing the rest from reference TRBV30 and TRBJ1-4, the complete variable domain is SQTIHQWPATLVQPVGSPLSLECTVEGTSNPNLYWYRQAAGRGLQLLFYSVGIGQISSEVPQNLSASRPQDRQFILSSKKLLLSDSGFYLCAWSGAAGTEVFGSGTQLSVL.

In DNA form, the CDR3 reads TGTGCCAGCAGTCAAGGGGGCTTGAACACTGAAGCTTTCTTT. Its translation is CASSQGGLNTEAFF. The V and J genes are TRBV27 and TRBJ1-1, with 7 positions matching TRBD1. The germline CDR1 and CDR2 sequences are MNHEY and SMNVEV (reference sequence). J gave up 0 bases and V 5 bases, and 3 bases lay outside the gene matches. This CDR3 is 14 amino acids long.

J is TRBJ1-2 and V is TRBV5-4, with a possible D match to TRBD1 (6 bases). Germline-derived CDR1 and CDR2 are SGHNT and YYREEE (reference sequence). The V end lost 4 bases, the J end lost 6 bases, and 19 bases lay between the germline ends. This CDR3 has 15 amino acids. CDR3 DNA: TGTGCCAGCAGCCCACTTCCAGGGGATCGACATGGCTACACCTTC. Its protein is CASSPLPGDRHGYTF.